These T cell receptor beta chains were read from a single sample in a study of glioma-infiltrating T cells. MiXCR, applied by TCRdb to the multiplex PCR reads, yields one record per CDR3 protein. The sample has around 190,000 distinct CDR3 sequences; roughly a third are singletons. Source material: glioma tissue, nonneoplastic brain tissue, or PBMCs (not recorded which). The source is a human donor with low-grade glioma or glioblastoma, undergoing nonglioma brain surgery, or in good health (not recorded which). The CDR3 runs from the conserved cysteine through the conserved F or W. A D gene is named only where the DNA matches it firmly. The size entry is marked missing in some rows and otherwise reads once, few, many or a size class.

J gene | D gene | clone size | V gene | CDR3 protein | CDR3 DNA
TRBJ2-7 | - | - | TRBV2 | CASSDATGSHYEQYF | TGTGCCAGCAGCGATGCCACGGGATCCCACTACGAGCAGTACTTC
TRBJ1-6 | - | - | TRBV12-3/TRBV12-4 | CASSFSRSPLHF | TGTGCCAGCAGTTTTTCGAGGTCACCCCTCCACTTT
TRBJ2-3 | - | - | TRBV24-1 | CATSGLGTGTDTQYF | TGTGCCACCAGTGGTTTGGGGACTGGCACAGATACGCAGTATTTT
TRBJ1-4 | - | many | TRBV7-6 | CASSLKGRFDEKLFF | TGTGCCAGCAGCCTTAAAGGGAGATTCGATGAAAAACTGTTTTTT
TRBJ2-5 | - | many | TRBV7-2 | CASNRTPQETQYF | TGTGCCAGCAACAGGACACCTCAAGAGACCCAGTACTTC
TRBJ2-1 | TRBD1 | few | TRBV5-1 | CASSGDRIYNEQFF | TGCGCCAGCAGCGGGGACAGGATATACAATGAGCAGTTCTTC
TRBJ1-2 | TRBD1 | many | TRBV6-1 | CASLQGASGYTF | TGTGCCAGCTTACAGGGGGCGAGTGGCTACACCTTC
TRBJ1-3 | - | many | TRBV20-1 | CSARDGGSGNTIYF | TGCAGTGCTAGAGATGGGGGCTCTGGAAACACCATATATTTT
TRBJ2-1 | - | many | TRBV27 | CASSQTTYNEQFF | TGTGCCAGCAGTCAGACTACTTACAATGAGCAGTTCTTC
TRBJ2-4 | TRBD2 | - | TRBV5-1 | CASSLVPSGSGKDIQYF | TGCGCCAGCAGCTTGGTGCCTAGCGGGAGTGGAAAGGACATTCAGTACTTC
TRBJ2-3 | TRBD2 | - | TRBV4-1 | CASSQVGGGFVAQYF | TGCGCCAGCAGCCAAGTGGGGGGGGGATTTGTTGCGCAGTATTTT
TRBJ2-7 | - | - | TRBV3-1 | CASSQGGHYEQYF | TGTGCCAGCAGCCAAGGCGGGCACTACGAGCAGTACTTC
TRBJ2-1 | TRBD1 | once | TRBV6-1 | CASRLPGQGANEQFF | TGTGCCAGCAGGCTACCGGGACAGGGGGCCAATGAGCAGTTCTTC
TRBJ2-7 | TRBD2 | once | TRBV20-1 | CSVAWGGEQYF | TGCAGTGTTGCCTGGGGGGGGGAGCAGTACTTC
TRBJ1-6 | TRBD1 | many | TRBV20-1 | CSARDRGRRYSPLHF | TGCAGTGCTAGAGACAGGGGGCGCCGGTATTCACCCCTCCACTTT
TRBJ1-1 | - | many | TRBV6-1 | CASSENSPGDEAFF | TGTGCCAGCAGTGAAAATTCCCCGGGGGATGAAGCTTTCTTT
TRBJ2-7 | - | few | TRBV29-1 | CSVARKIGYEQYF | TGCAGCGTTGCGCGAAAGATAGGCTACGAGCAGTACTTC
TRBJ2-7 | - | once | TRBV19 | CASSTGTLIYERYF | TGTGCCAGTAGTACCGGGACCCTTATCTACGAGCGGTACTTC
TRBJ2-5 | TRBD2 | - | TRBV29-1 | CSVDLAGGETQYF | TGCAGCGTTGATCTAGCGGGGGGGGAGACCCAGTACTTC
TRBJ2-2 | TRBD2 | - | TRBV6-5 | CASSRGTIGRTGELFF | TGTGCCAGCAGCCGTGGGACTATTGGGAGAACCGGGGAGCTGTTTTTT
TRBJ2-7 | TRBD2 | many | TRBV28 | CASSAPGLAGYEQYF | TGTGCCAGCAGTGCCCCGGGACTAGCGGGATACGAGCAGTACTTC
TRBJ2-7 | TRBD2 | - | TRBV6-9 | CASSYKGGREEQYF | TGTGCCAGCAGTTACAAAGGCGGGAGGGAAGAGCAGTACTTC
TRBJ2-6 | - | many | TRBV6-1 | CASSSLSGAPGANVLTF | TGTGCCAGCAGTTCCCTTTCGGGGGCGCCTGGGGCCAACGTCCTGACTTTC
TRBJ1-5 | - | - | TRBV6-2/TRBV6-3 | CASSAVTGEVEPQHF | TGTGCCAGCAGTGCGGTCACGGGGGAGGTAGAGCCCCAGCATTTT
TRBJ1-6 | - | - | TRBV19 | CASSSAISYNSPLHF | TGTGCCAGTAGTTCGGCCATCTCCTATAATTCACCCCTCCACTTT
TRBJ1-1 | - | many | TRBV5-1 | CASSTVRASTEAFF | TGCGCCAGCAGCACCGTAAGGGCGAGCACTGAAGCTTTCTTT
TRBJ2-1 | TRBD1 | few | TRBV9 | CASSAPSMGGTGFDEQFF | TGTGCCAGCAGCGCGCCGAGTATGGGCGGGACAGGGTTCGATGAGCAGTTCTTC
TRBJ2-5 | - | - | TRBV5-1 | CSSSLVSGRKTQYF | TGCTCCAGCAGCTTGGTTTCCGGGAGAAAGACCCAGTACTTC
TRBJ1-2 | TRBD1 | - | TRBV6-2/TRBV6-3 | CASSRQGALDGDTF | TGTGCCAGCAGTAGACAGGGGGCGTTGGATGGCGACACCTTC
TRBJ1-2 | - | many | TRBV5-4 | CASSLTGGYTF | TGTGCCAGCAGCCTTACGGGTGGCTACACCTTC
TRBJ1-2 | - | once | TRBV29-1 | CSVAPAMAYGYTF | TGCAGCGTTGCCCCCGCCATGGCCTATGGCTACACCTTC
TRBJ2-5 | TRBD1 | many | TRBV20-1 | CSAQGDQETQYF | TGCAGTGCGCAGGGGGACCAAGAGACCCAGTACTTC
TRBJ2-5 | - | many | TRBV11-2 | CASSSGRETQYF | TGTGCCAGCAGCTCAGGGAGAGAGACCCAGTACTTC
TRBJ1-1 | - | many | TRBV27 | CASSPGPDTEAFF | TGTGCCAGCAGTCCGGGGCCGGACACTGAAGCTTTCTTT
TRBJ2-3 | TRBD2 | many | TRBV7-9 | CASSQTSGGGGTQYF | TGTGCCAGCAGCCAGACGTCGGGAGGTGGCGGTACGCAGTATTTT
TRBJ1-6 | - | many | TRBV19 | CASSPPGSPLHF | TGTGCCAGTAGTCCCCCAGGCTCACCCCTCCACTTT
TRBJ1-1 | TRBD1 | many | TRBV7-2 | CASSLVGQGGTEAFF | TGTGCCAGCAGCTTAGTAGGACAGGGCGGCACTGAAGCTTTCTTT
TRBJ2-7 | - | - | TRBV12-3/TRBV12-4 | CASSLVGRSFVQYF | TGTGCCAGCAGTTTAGTGGGACGAAGCTTTGTGCAGTACTTC
TRBJ2-5 | TRBD2 | few | TRBV10-2 | CASSGILAGVLETQYF | TGCGCCAGCAGTGGGATACTAGCGGGAGTCCTGGAGACCCAGTACTTC
TRBJ1-3 | - | many | TRBV3-1 | CASSRESGNTIYF | TGTGCCAGCAGCCGCGAATCTGGAAACACCATATATTTT
TRBJ2-1 | - | many | TRBV20-1 | CSARSRRESYNEQFF | TGCAGTGCTAGATCCCGACGGGAGTCCTACAATGAGCAGTTCTTC
TRBJ2-3 | - | many | TRBV7-9 | CASSSGSDYTDTQYF | TGTGCCAGCAGCTCCGGAAGCGACTACACAGATACGCAGTATTTT
TRBJ2-2 | TRBD2 | many | TRBV4-3 | CASSQVRGGTGELFF | TGCGCCAGCAGCCAAGTACGGGGGGGTACCGGGGAGCTGTTTTTT
TRBJ2-7 | - | few | TRBV7-2 | CASSFEHPPFYEQYF | TGTGCCAGCAGCTTTGAGCATCCCCCCTTCTACGAGCAGTACTTC
TRBJ2-5 | TRBD2 | many | TRBV18 | CASSWREIEETQYF | TGTGCCAGCTCATGGCGGGAGATAGAGGAGACCCAGTACTTC
TRBJ2-5 | - | many | TRBV20-1 | CSAPRPQGLKTQYF | TGCAGTGCTCCGCGGCCGCAGGGCCTGAAGACCCAGTACTTC
TRBJ2-7 | - | - | TRBV19 | CATQKGYEQYF | TGTGCCACCCAGAAGGGGTACGAGCAGTACTTC
TRBJ2-5 | - | once | TRBV4-1 | CASSQEGLRTQYF | TGCGCCAGCAGCCAAGAGGGATTAAGGACCCAGTACTTC
TRBJ2-3 | TRBD2 | many | TRBV20-1 | CSGGTSGSRKDTQYF | TGCAGTGGGGGGACTAGCGGGAGTAGAAAAGATACGCAGTATTTT
TRBJ1-2 | TRBD1 | many | TRBV27 | CASSRDRRYYGYTF | TGTGCCAGCAGCCGGGACAGACGATACTATGGCTACACCTTC
TRBJ2-3 | TRBD2 | many | TRBV6-5 | CASSYLPRELAGNTDTQYF | TGTGCCAGCAGTTACCTCCCCAGGGAACTAGCGGGAAACACAGATACGCAGTATTTT
TRBJ2-7 | TRBD2 | - | TRBV7-6 | CASSSRTSGMNEQYF | TGTGCCAGCAGCTCCAGGACTAGCGGGATGAATGAGCAGTACTTC
TRBJ2-3 | TRBD2 | many | TRBV7-2 | CASSSRLAGPDTQYF | TGTGCCAGCAGCTCCCGACTAGCGGGCCCGGATACGCAGTATTTT
TRBJ2-3 | TRBD1 | many | TRBV6-1 | CASSYRGPDTQYF | TGTGCCAGCAGTTACAGGGGGCCAGATACGCAGTATTTT
TRBJ2-6 | - | many | TRBV12-3/TRBV12-4 | CASSHRGLAGANVLTF | TGTGCCAGCAGTCACCGGGGCCTCGCTGGGGCCAACGTCCTGACTTTC
TRBJ2-1 | TRBD2 | - | TRBV11-3 | CASSHGLDNEQFF | TGTGCCAGCAGCCACGGACTAGACAATGAGCAGTTCTTC
TRBJ2-7 | - | - | TRBV27 | CASSIRRTNEQYF | TGTGCCAGCAGTATTAGACGAACCAACGAGCAGTACTTC